These 25 T cell receptor beta chains were sequenced from one sample in a study of CXCR3-negative and CXCR3-positive naive CD8 T cells. The libraries of TRB cDNA were constructed through 5' RACE using UMI labels. TCRdb reanalyzed the 5' RACE reads and collapses them to one entry per CDR3 protein, without DNA. This specimen shows about 28,000 distinct CDR3 sequences; the ten leading clones hold more than 8.5%. Specimen: memory CD8+ T cells from blood. All receptors come from a human donor in good health. Some clones in this sample may be carry-over from other donors' samples.

V is TRBV4-2 and J is TRBJ2-3; the TCRdb D gene call, TRBD2, has no DNA to confirm it. From germline, CDR1 is LGHNA and CDR2 YNFKEQ. This CDR3 spans 13 amino acids. CDR3 residues: CASSPYLADTQYF.

The CDR3: CASSSGGRYSYEQYF. The J gene is TRBJ2-7, the V gene TRBV7-9; TCRdb names TRBD1, which stays unverified in the absence of DNA. Germline CDR1 is SEHNR and CDR2 is FQNEAQ (reference sequence). The CDR3 is made up of 15 amino acids.

The V gene is TRBV11-2, the J gene TRBJ2-7; with no DNA, the TCRdb D assignment of TRBD1 cannot be verified. CDR1 SGHAT and CDR2 FQNNGV come from the germline V gene. The CDR3 has 13 residues. The CDR3 sequence is CASSPPGPYEQYF. The complete variable domain, with remaining parts taken from reference TRBV11-2 and TRBJ2-7, reads EAGVAQSPRYKIIEKRQSVAFWCNPISGHATLYWYQQILGQGPKLLIQFQNNGVVDDSQLPKDRFSAERLKGVDSTLKIQPAKLEDSAVYLCASSPPGPYEQYFGPGTRLTVT.

This chain joins TRBV12-5 and TRBJ2-1; the D call from TCRdb, TRBD2, cannot be confirmed without DNA. Germline V gene data show CDR1 as LGHNT and CDR2 as FRNRAP. The CDR3 sequence is 16 residues long. This chain's CDR3 is CASVWGGPPSYNEQFF.

V is TRBV4-1 and J is TRBJ1-1. Germline V gene sequence: CDR1 MGHRA, CDR2 YSYEKL. The CDR3 is 15 amino acids. The CDR3 protein is CASSQRFVMNTEAFF.

This chain joins TRBV6-2 or TRBV6-3 and TRBJ1-1. The CDR3 is made up of 13 amino acids. Germline V gene lookup returns CDR1 MNHEY and CDR2 SVGEGT. The CDR3 is CASSYVVGTEAFF.

The V and J genes are TRBV5-1 and TRBJ2-1; TCRdb indicates TRBD1, and absent DNA this call remains unverified. Germline V lookup: CDR1 SGHRS, CDR2 YFSETQ. This CDR3 comprises 13 residues. The CDR3 is CASSLGTGYEQFF.

J is TRBJ2-2 and V is TRBV29-1; with no DNA, the TCRdb D assignment of TRBD2 cannot be verified. CDR3 size: 15 residues. CDR1 is SQVTM and CDR2 is ANQGSEA in the germline V gene. The CDR3 protein is CSVGGGGAITGELFF.

The V call is TRBV7-9, the J call TRBJ2-1; lacking DNA, the TRBD1 call made by TCRdb goes unchecked. There are 13 residues in the CDR3. Germline V CDR1 and CDR2: SEHNR, FQNEAQ (reference sequence). The CDR3 here is CASSFSGENEQFF.

The chain employs TRBV11-3 and TRBJ1-1; TCRdb's assignment of TRBD1 cannot be checked, as there is no DNA. This CDR3 region has 18 residues. The germline V gene has CDR1 SGHNT and CDR2 YENEEA. The chain's CDR3 is CASRRRGGTGGVNTEAFF.

The rearrangement links TRBV4-1 to TRBJ2-7; lacking DNA, the TRBD1 call made by TCRdb goes unchecked. Per the germline V gene, CDR1 is MGHRA and CDR2 is YSYEKL. The CDR3 contains 16 residues. The CDR3: CASSQEERDSSYEQYF.

The chain couples TRBV5-1 to TRBJ2-2. This CDR3 contains 11 residues. The germline gives CDR1 SGHRS, CDR2 YFSETQ. CDR3 protein: CASSLGSGLFF.

The rearrangement uses TRBV7-2 and TRBJ2-3; TCRdb outputs TRBD1, but without DNA this stays unchecked. CDR3 length: 15 residues. Germline CDR1 reads SGHTA; CDR2 reads FQGNSA. This CDR3 reads CASSMSRDRVDTQYF.

The gene calls are TRBV6-2 or TRBV6-3 and TRBJ2-1. The germline V gene encodes CDR1 MNHEY and CDR2 SVGEGT. The length of the CDR3 is 15 residues. CDR3 protein: CASLSWRESYNEQFF.

The chain joins TRBV5-6 to TRBJ2-5; the TCRdb call, TRBD1, lacks DNA for checking. This CDR3 has 12 residues. In germline, CDR1 is SGHDT, CDR2 YYEEEE. The CDR3 is CASSGQQETQYF.

The V gene is TRBV2, the J gene TRBJ2-3. The germline CDR1 and CDR2 sequences are SNHLY and FYNNEI. The CDR3 totals 11 residues. CDR3 region: CASNIPDTQYF.

The V and J genes are TRBV5-1 and TRBJ1-3. CDR1 and CDR2 (germline): SGHRS, YFSETQ. The CDR3 spans 14 residues. CDR3: CASSVGQTGNTIYF.

The rearrangement links TRBV9 to TRBJ2-1. The CDR3 sequence is 16 residues long. The germline gives CDR1 SGDLS, CDR2 YYNGEE. This CDR3 reads CASSVERGSSYNEQFF.

V usage is TRBV29-1 and J usage is TRBJ2-7; absent DNA, TCRdb's TRBD2 call cannot be checked. The CDR3 has 13 residues. Germline V gene sequence: CDR1 SQVTM, CDR2 ANQGSEA. Here the CDR3 reads CSALLAGYYEQYF.

The rearrangement uses TRBV29-1 and TRBJ2-7; TCRdb outputs TRBD2, but without DNA this stays unchecked. The CDR3 is 15 residues long. Per the germline V gene, CDR1 is SQVTM and CDR2 is ANQGSEA. The CDR3: CSVEDQGKGSHEQYF.

The CDR3 spells CASSLAGQGYGNTIYF. The genes are TRBV12-3 or TRBV12-4 and TRBJ1-3; TCRdb outputs TRBD1, but without DNA this stays unchecked. There are 16 residues in the CDR3.

The rearrangement joins TRBV6-5 to TRBJ2-5; TCRdb's D call of TRBD1 is untestable without DNA. The CDR3 totals 17 residues. The germline V gene has CDR1 MNHEY and CDR2 SVGAGI. CDR3 loop: CASSYLGIGGSQETQYF.

The chain links TRBV6-5 to TRBJ2-1; TCRdb names TRBD2, which stays unverified in the absence of DNA. Germline V gene data show CDR1 as MNHEY and CDR2 as SVGAGI. The CDR3 is 15 residues long. CDR3 sequence reads: CASSYEAGGPVEQFF.

The chain carries TRBV9 and TRBJ1-1. Looked up from germline, CDR1 is SGDLS and CDR2 is YYNGEE. This CDR3 comprises 12 residues. This CDR3 is CASSSASGEAFF.

The chain uses TRBV4-1 and TRBJ2-7; TCRdb picks TRBD1, but there is no DNA to check that call. Germline lookup yields CDR1 MGHRA and CDR2 YSYEKL. CDR3 length equals 17 residues. CDR3 loop: CASSQRAAGGSSYEQYF.